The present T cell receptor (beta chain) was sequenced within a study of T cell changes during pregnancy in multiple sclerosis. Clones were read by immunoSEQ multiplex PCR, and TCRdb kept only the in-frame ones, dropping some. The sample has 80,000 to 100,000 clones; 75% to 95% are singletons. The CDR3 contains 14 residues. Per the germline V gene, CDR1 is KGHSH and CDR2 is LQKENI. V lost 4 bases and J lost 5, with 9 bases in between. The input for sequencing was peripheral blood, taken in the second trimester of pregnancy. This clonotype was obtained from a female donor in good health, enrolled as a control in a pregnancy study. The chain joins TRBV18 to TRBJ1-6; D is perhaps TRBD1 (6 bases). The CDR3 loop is CASSLDRNNSPLHF. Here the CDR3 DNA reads TGTGCCAGCTCACTTGACAGGAATAATTCACCCCTCCACTTT. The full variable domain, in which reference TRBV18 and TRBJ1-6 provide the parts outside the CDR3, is NAGVMQNPRHLVRRRGQEARLRCSPMKGHSHVYWYRQLPEEGLKFMVYLQKENIIDESGMPKERFSAEFPKEGPSILRIQQVVRGDSAAYFCASSLDRNNSPLHFGNGTRLTVT.